Given below is one T cell receptor beta chain in context. Its antigen is currently not known. No much larger clonotype is one base removed from it; base qualities were not supplied. The sample has other DNA sequences that encode this CDR3 too. TCRbeta CDR3 regions were amplified from genomic DNA using the immunoSEQ Assay, a bias-controlled multiplex PCR. The study's own analysis went as follows. Within the assay, amplification of reference gene primers was used to estimate how many nucleated cells each sample contained. Sequence reads were collapsed and filtered to measure the absolute abundance of every unique TCRbeta CDR3 rearrangement. For each sample, productive Simpson clonality was calculated as the square root of Simpson's diversity index across productive rearrangements. Sourced from immuneACCESS, this table was stored by TCRdb with only in-frame sequences that have V and J called. A share of the clones is absent; for the studies checked, an unresolved V gene accounts for under half, and the remainder has no known explanation. For V, J and clone size, that table is used; D and trimming come from the DNA. In all, the sample holds approximately 85,000 clones, and about 86% of those were seen once. The ten largest account for about 24% of the sample.

These data are taken from a study of blood T cell repertoires in COVID-19 (dated by TCRdb to the early 2020s). In the study overall: Samples covering the acute and convalescent phases of COVID-19 were provided by collaborators in the United States, Italy and Spain. The dataset comprised deeply sampled blood TCRbeta repertoires from subjects exposed to, actively infected with, or recovered from COVID-19. The prospective study material was composed of cDNA or gDNA derived from T cells, B-cell-depleted T cells, or PBMCs. Where HLA class I and class II types were available, the types were taken from metadata supplied by the sample provider, not from assay-based typing. The repertoires were made available in a free public database intended to serve as a resource for research on the immune response to SARS-CoV-2. The sample metadata nearly always contained a de-identified subject ID, COVID-19 status, age in years and sex. Samples came from the ongoing ImmuneRACE study (first 160 participants) plus 1,254 subjects from 6 global collaborators.

Each collaborating institution followed its own protocols to collect whole blood in K2EDTA tubes. For TCRbeta analysis, collaborators shipped samples in one of three forms: frozen whole blood, isolated PBMCs, or DNA extracted from either of those sample types. Overall study results and their limits: How much clinical and demographic metadata was included differed by source and by participant, and the metadata was provided uncurated.

From V the trimming removes 8 bases and from J it removes 2 bases, while the gene matches leave 7 bases of the junction unaccounted for. From its cysteine to its phenylalanine, the CDR3 spans 14 amino acids. Left in the record is the CDR3 DNA by itself, 42 bases read in frame from the first base. Via the germline V gene (reference sequence), CDR1 is MNHEY and CDR2 SMNVEV. Sequencing was carried out using peripheral blood. This sequence was found in a woman aged 80 or over in a cohort sampled during active or convalescent COVID-19. The chain is encoded by TRBV27 joined to TRBJ2-3, and 7 junctional nucleotides match TRBD2. The base sequence is TGTGCCAGCGGCGGGGCGGGAGCCACAGATACGCAGTATTTT. It encodes CASGGAGATDTQYF.